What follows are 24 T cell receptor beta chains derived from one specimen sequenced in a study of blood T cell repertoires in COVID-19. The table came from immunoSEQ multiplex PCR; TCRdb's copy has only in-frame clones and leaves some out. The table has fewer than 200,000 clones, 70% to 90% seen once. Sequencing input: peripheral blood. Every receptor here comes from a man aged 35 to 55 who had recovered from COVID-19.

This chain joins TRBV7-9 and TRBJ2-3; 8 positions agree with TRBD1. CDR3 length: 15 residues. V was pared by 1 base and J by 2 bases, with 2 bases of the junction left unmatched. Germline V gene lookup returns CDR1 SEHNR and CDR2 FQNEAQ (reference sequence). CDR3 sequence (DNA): TGTGCCAGCAGCTTAGGACAGGGGAACACAGATACGCAGTATTTT. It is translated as CASSLGQGNTDTQYF.

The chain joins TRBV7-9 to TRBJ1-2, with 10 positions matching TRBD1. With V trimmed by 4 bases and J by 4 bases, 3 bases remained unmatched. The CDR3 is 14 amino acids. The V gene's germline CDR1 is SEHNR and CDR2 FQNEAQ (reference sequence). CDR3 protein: CASSWDRGLYGYTF. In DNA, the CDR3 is TGTGCCAGCAGCTGGGACAGGGGCCTCTATGGCTACACCTTC.

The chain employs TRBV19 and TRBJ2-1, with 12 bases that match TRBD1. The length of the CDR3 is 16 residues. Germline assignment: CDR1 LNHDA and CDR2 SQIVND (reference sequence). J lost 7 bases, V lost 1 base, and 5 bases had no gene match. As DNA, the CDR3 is TGTGCCAGTAGTATAGTGGGGACAGGGGGCGATAATGAGCAGTTCTTC. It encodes CASSIVGTGGDNEQFF.

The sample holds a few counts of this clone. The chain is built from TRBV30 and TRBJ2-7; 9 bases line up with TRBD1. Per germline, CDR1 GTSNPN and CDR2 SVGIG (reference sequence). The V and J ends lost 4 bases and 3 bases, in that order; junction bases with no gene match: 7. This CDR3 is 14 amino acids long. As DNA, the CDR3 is TGTGCCTGGAATTCGGGACAGGGTGGCTACGAGCAGTACTTC. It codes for CAWNSGQGGYEQYF.

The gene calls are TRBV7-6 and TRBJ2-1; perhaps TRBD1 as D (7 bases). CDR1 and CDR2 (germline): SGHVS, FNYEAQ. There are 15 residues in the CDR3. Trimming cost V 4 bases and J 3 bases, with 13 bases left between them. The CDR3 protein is CASSYGQGGYNEQFF. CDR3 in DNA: TGTGCCAGCAGCTACGGGCAGGGGGGCTACAATGAGCAGTTCTTC. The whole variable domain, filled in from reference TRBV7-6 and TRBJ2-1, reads GAGVSQSPRYKVTKRGQDVALRCDPISGHVSLYWYRQALGQGPEFLTYFNYEAQQDKSGLPNDRFSAERPEGSISTLTIQRTEQRDSAMYRCASSYGQGGYNEQFFGPGTRLTVL.

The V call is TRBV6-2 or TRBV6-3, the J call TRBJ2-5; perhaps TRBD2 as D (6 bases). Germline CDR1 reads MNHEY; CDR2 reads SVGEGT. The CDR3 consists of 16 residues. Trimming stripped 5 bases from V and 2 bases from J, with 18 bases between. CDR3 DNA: TGTGCCAGCAGTAAATTCGGGACTGGACCACAAGAGACCCAGTACTTC. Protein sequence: CASSKFGTGPQETQYF.

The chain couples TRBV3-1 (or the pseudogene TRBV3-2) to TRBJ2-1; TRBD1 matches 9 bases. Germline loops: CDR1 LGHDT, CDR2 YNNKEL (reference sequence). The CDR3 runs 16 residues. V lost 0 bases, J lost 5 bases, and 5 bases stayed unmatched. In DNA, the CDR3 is TGTGCCAGCAGCCAAGATCCTGGGACAGGGAACAATGAGCAGTTCTTC. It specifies CASSQDPGTGNNEQFF.

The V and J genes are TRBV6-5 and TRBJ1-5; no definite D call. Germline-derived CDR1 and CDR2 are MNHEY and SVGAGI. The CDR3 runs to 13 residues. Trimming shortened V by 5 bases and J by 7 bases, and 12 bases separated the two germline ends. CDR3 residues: CASSPGLRQPQHF. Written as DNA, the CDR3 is TGTGCCAGCAGTCCGGGGTTGCGACAGCCCCAGCATTTT.

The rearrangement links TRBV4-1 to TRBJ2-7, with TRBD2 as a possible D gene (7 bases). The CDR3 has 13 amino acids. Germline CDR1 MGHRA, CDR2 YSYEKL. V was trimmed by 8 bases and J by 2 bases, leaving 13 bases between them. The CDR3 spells CASGEGGPYEQYF. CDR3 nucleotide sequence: TGCGCCAGCGGGGAGGGGGGACCCTACGAGCAGTACTTC.

CDR3 in amino acids: CASSPTQGIEADTQYF. The CDR3 DNA reads as TGTGCCAGCTCACCAACCCAGGGAATCGAGGCAGATACGCAGTATTTT. V and J are TRBV18 and TRBJ2-3, with D perhaps matching TRBD1 (5 bases). The V end lost 2 bases, the J end lost 4 bases, and 16 bases lay between the germline ends. This CDR3 spans 16 amino acids. Germline lookup yields CDR1 KGHSH and CDR2 LQKENI.

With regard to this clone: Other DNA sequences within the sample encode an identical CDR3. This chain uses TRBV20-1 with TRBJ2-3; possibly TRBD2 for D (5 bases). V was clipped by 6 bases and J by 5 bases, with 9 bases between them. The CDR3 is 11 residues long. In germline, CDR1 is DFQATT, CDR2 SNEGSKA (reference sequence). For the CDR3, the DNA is TGCAGTGCCGACCGGGGAGATACGCAGTATTTT. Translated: CSADRGDTQYF.

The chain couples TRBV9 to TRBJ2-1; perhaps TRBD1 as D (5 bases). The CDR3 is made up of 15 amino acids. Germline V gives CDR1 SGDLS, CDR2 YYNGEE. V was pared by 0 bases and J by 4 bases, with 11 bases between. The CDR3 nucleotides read TGTGCCAGCAGCGTAGGCAGGGTGGGGTACAATGAGCAGTTCTTC. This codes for CASSVGRVGYNEQFF.

The CDR3 reads CASSQVEYGYTF. CDR3 nucleotides: TGTGCCAGCAGCCAAGTTGAGTATGGCTACACCTTC. The chain recombines TRBV3-1 (or the pseudogene TRBV3-2) with TRBJ1-2; no clear D gene. The CDR3 runs 12 residues. The germline gives CDR1 LGHDT, CDR2 YNNKEL (reference sequence). Trimming took off 1 base at V and 5 bases at J, with 5 bases between the two ends.

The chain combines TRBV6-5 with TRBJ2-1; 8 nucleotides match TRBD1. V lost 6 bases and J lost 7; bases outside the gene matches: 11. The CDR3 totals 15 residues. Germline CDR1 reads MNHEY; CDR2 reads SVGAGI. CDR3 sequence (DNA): TGTGCCAGCAGCCCAAGACAGGGGAGAAGGAATGAGCAGTTCTTC. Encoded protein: CASSPRQGRRNEQFF.

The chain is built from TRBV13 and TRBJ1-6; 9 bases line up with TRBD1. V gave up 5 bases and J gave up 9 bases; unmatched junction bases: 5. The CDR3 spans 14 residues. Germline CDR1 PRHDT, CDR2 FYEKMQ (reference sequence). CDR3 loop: CASSQGQGGSPLHF. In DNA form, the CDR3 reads TGTGCCAGCAGCCAGGGACAGGGCGGTTCACCCCTCCACTTT.

The CDR3 spells CASTPEGGSNQPQHF. Written as DNA, the CDR3 is TGTGCCAGCACTCCCGAAGGGGGAAGCAATCAGCCCCAGCATTTT. V is TRBV6-5 and J is TRBJ1-5, with D perhaps TRBD1 (6 bases). Germline CDR1 and CDR2: MNHEY and SVGAGI. The CDR3 spans 15 residues. V gave up 7 bases and J gave up 1 base, with 14 bases separating them.

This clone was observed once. CDR3 sequence: CASSSSGTGAFNEQFF. The CDR3 nucleotides are TGTGCCAGCAGCTCCTCCGGGACAGGGGCCTTCAATGAGCAGTTCTTC. The chain recombines TRBV7-9 with TRBJ2-1; 10 bases line up with TRBD1. Germline values: CDR1 SEHNR, CDR2 FQNEAQ (reference sequence). The V segment lost 4 bases and the J segment 6 bases; nucleotides outside the gene matches: 9. The CDR3 sequence is 16 residues long.

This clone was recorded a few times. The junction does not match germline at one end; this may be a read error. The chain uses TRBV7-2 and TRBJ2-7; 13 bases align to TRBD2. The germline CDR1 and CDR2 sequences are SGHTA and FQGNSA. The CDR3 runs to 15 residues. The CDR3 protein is CASSLQGGTSGISSF. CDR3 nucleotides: TGTGCCAGCAGCTTACAAGGGGGGACTAGCGGGATTTCTTCCTTC.

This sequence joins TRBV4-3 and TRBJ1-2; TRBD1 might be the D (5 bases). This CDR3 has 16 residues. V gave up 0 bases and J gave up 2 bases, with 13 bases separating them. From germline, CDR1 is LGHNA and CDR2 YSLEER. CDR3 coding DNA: TGCGCCAGCAGCCAAGATTATGCAGGGATCAACTATGGCTACACCTTC. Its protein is CASSQDYAGINYGYTF.

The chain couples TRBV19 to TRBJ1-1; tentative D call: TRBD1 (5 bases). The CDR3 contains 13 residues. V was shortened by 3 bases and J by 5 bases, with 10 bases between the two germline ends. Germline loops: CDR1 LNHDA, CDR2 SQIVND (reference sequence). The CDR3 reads CASSIPGGTEAFF. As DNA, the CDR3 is TGTGCCAGTAGTATTCCGGGGGGAACTGAAGCTTTCTTT.

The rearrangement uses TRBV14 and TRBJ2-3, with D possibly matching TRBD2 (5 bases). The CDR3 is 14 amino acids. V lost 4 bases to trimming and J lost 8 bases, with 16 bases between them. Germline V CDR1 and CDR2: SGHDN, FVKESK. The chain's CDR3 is CASSPQISGSTQYF. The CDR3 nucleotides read TGTGCCAGCAGCCCGCAGATCTCGGGGAGTACGCAGTATTTT.

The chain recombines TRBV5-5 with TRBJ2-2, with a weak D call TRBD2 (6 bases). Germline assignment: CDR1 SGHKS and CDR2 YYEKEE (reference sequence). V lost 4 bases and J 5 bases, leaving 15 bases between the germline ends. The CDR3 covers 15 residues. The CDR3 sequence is CASSPSGRGTGELFF. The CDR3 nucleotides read TGTGCCAGCAGCCCCTCGGGTCGGGGGACCGGGGAGCTGTTTTTT.

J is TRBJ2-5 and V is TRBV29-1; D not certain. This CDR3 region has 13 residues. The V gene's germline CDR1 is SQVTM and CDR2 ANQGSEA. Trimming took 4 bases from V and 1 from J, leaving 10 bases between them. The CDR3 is CSVAAASQETQYF. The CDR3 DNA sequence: TGCAGCGTTGCGGCAGCTAGCCAAGAGACCCAGTACTTC.

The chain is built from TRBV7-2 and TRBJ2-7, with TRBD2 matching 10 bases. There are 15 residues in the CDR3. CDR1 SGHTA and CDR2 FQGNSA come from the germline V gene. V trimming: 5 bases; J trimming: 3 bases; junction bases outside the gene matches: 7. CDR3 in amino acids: CASSPHRTSGYEQYF. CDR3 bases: TGTGCCAGCAGCCCCCATCGGACTAGCGGCTACGAGCAGTACTTC.